In its sample, the clone carrying this T cell receptor (beta chain) was seen once. This CDR3 has 16 residues. The germline V gene encodes CDR1 SGHRS and CDR2 YFSETQ. The V and J ends lost 4 bases and 2 bases, in that order; junction bases with no gene match: 11. The data stem from a study of blood T cell repertoires in COVID-19. Study context: Sources were T cells, B-cell-depleted T cells, or PBMCs; the material itself was cDNA or gDNA.

As processed by the authors: Nucleated cell number was recorded as an estimate derived from reference gene primer amplification. The method was immunoSEQ multiplex PCR; TCRdb's version includes in-frame clones alone and lacks a portion of them. Clonal size and the V and J genes are those of that table, whereas D and trimming came from the DNA. The sample consists of about 150,000 clones, 65% to 90% of them appearing once. This chain connects TRBV5-1 to TRBJ2-5; 7 positions agree with TRBD1. This receptor was obtained from a man aged 65 to 85 with acute or convalescent COVID-19. Sequenced material: peripheral blood. Here the CDR3 reads CASSPTGTEQQETQYF. CDR3 DNA: TGCGCCAGCAGCCCTACGGGGACAGAGCAACAAGAGACCCAGTACTTC.